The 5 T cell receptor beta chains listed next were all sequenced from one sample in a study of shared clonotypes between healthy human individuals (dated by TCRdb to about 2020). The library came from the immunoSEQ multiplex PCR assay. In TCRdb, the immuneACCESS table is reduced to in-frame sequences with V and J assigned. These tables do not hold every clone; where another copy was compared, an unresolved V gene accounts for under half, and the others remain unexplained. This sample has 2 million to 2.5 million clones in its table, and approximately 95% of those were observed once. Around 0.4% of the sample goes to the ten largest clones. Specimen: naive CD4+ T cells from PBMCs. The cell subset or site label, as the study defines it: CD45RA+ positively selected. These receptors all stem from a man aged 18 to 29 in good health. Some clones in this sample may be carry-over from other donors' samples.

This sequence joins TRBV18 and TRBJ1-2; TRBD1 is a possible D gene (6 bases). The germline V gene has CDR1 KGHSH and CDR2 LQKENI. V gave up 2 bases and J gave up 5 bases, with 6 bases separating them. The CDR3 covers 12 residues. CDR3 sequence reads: CASSPGQYGYTF. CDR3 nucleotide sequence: TGTGCCAGCTCACCAGGACAGTATGGCTACACCTTC.

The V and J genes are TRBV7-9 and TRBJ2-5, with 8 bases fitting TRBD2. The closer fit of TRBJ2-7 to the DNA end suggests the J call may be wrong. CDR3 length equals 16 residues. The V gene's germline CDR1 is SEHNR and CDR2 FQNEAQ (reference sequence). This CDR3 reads CASSLRGSGATYEQYF. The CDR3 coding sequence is TGTGCCAGCAGCTTAAGGGGTAGCGGGGCCACCTACGAGCAGTACTTC.

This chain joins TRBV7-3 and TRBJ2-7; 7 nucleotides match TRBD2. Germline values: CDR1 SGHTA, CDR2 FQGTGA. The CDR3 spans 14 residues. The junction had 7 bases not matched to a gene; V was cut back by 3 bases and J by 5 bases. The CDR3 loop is CASSLGGSLDEQYF. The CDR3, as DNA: TGTGCCAGCAGCTTGGGCGGGAGTCTGGACGAGCAGTACTTC.

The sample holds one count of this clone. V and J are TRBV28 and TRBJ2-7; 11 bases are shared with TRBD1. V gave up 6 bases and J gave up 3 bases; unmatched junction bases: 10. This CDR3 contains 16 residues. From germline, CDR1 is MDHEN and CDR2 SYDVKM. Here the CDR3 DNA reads TGTGCCAGCAGGGGAGGACAGGGGGCTATAAGCTACGAGCAGTACTTC. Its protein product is CASRGGQGAISYEQYF.

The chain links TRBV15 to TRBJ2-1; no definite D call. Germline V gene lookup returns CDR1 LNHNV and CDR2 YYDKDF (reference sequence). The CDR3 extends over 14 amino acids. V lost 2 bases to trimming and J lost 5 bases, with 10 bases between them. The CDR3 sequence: CATSRTNQDNEQFF. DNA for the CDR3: TGTGCCACCAGCAGAACTAACCAGGACAATGAGCAGTTCTTC.